The 10 T cell receptor beta chains presented below share a single source sample, sequenced in a study of CD8 T cells in ankylosing spondylitis. TCRdb analysed the 5' RACE reads with MiXCR anew, one entry per CDR3 protein. This sample has hundreds of thousands of distinct CDR3 sequences, with roughly a quarter found just once. Their recognized antigens are unknown. Findings and limits, study-wide: Blood of patients with ankylosing spondylitis appeared to be characterized by a TCR beta motif of about eight highly homologous variants.

Sequenced input: blood, either unsorted or a sorted T cell fraction (not recorded which). The receptors derive from a male donor with ankylosing spondylitis.

This clonotype has more than one count but fewer than ten. The chain couples TRBV7-8 to TRBJ1-1, with D tentatively TRBD1 (6 bases). CDR1 and CDR2 from the germline V gene are SGHVS and FQNEAQ. The CDR3 totals 14 residues. V was pared by 3 bases and J by 5 bases, with 13 bases between. This CDR3 is CASSFIRGETEAFF. CDR3 DNA: TGTGCCAGCAGCTTTATCAGGGGCGAAACTGAAGCTTTCTTT.

This clonotype was detected only a few times. The CDR3 DNA reads TGCGCCAGCAGTGAAAGCGGAGGGACAGTCTACGAGCAGTACTTC. Its translation is CASSESGGTVYEQYF. V and J are TRBV10-1 and TRBJ2-7, with a possible D match to TRBD1 (7 bases). Germline V gives CDR1 WNHNN, CDR2 SYGVQD (reference sequence). The CDR3 extends over 15 amino acids. V gave up 3 bases and J gave up 3 bases, with 15 bases separating them.

V usage is TRBV5-1 and J usage is TRBJ2-6; D gene ambiguous. V shed 0 bases and J shed 1 base, with 5 bases lying between them. Germline CDR1 and CDR2: SGHRS and YFSETQ. The CDR3 is 15 amino acids. The CDR3 nucleotides are TGCGCCAGCAGCTTGGCTGGATCTGGGGCCAACGTCCTGACTTTC. It specifies CASSLAGSGANVLTF.

This sequence joins TRBV5-1 and TRBJ1-1; 7 nucleotides agree with TRBD1. CDR1 is SGHRS, CDR2 YFSETQ, per germline. The CDR3 is made up of 13 amino acids. Unmatched junction bases numbered 6, after V lost 4 bases and J lost 6 bases. The CDR3, as DNA: TGCGCCAGCAGCCCCGACAGGGCATCTGAAGCTTTCTTT. Protein: CASSPDRASEAFF.

This chain joins TRBV12-3 or TRBV12-4 and TRBJ1-5, with D perhaps TRBD1 (5 bases). CDR3 size: 14 residues. The germline V and J ends were trimmed by 6 bases and 0 bases, with 9 bases remaining between them. CDR3 protein: CASSRGDSNQPQHF. The CDR3 nucleotides are TGTGCCAGCAGCCGAGGGGATAGCAATCAGCCCCAGCATTTT.

The CDR3 spells CASSAGTIIKTQYF. In nucleotides, the CDR3 is TGTGCCAGCAGCGCCGGGACAATAATCAAGACCCAGTACTTC. This chain links TRBV7-2 with TRBJ2-5, with TRBD1 as a possible D gene (6 bases). The V and J ends lost 5 bases and 6 bases respectively, with 16 bases between them. Germline V gives CDR1 SGHTA, CDR2 FQGNSA. The CDR3 has 14 residues.

The chain recombines TRBV12-3 or TRBV12-4 with TRBJ2-7; maybe TRBD1 (6 bases). This CDR3 has 14 amino acids. The V and J ends lost 6 bases and 4 bases respectively, with 16 bases between them. DNA of the CDR3: TGTGCCAGCAGCCCCCGGGACATATCATACGAGCAGTACTTC. Protein sequence: CASSPRDISYEQYF.

The chain couples TRBV19 to TRBJ2-5; D is ambiguous. Germline V gene sequence: CDR1 LNHDA, CDR2 SQIVND (reference sequence). CDR3 length: 14 residues. V lost 3 bases to trimming and J lost 6 bases, with 14 bases between them. The CDR3 reads CASSISSDRKTQYF. The DNA for the CDR3 is TGTGCCAGTAGTATTTCGTCCGACCGGAAGACCCAGTACTTC.

The CDR3 DNA follows: TGTGCCAGCAGCTTAGTAGGAGCAGCGGGATTGAGAACAGATACGCAGTATTTT. It translates to CASSLVGAAGLRTDTQYF. The V and J genes are TRBV7-8 and TRBJ2-3, with 7 bases identical to TRBD2. This CDR3 spans 18 amino acids. Germline V CDR1 and CDR2: SGHVS, FQNEAQ. V lost 1 base to trimming and J lost 3 bases; unmatched junction nucleotides: 13.

The rearrangement uses TRBV20-1 and TRBJ1-1; tentative D call: TRBD1 (5 bases). Trimming stripped 1 base from V and 3 bases from J, with 12 bases between. Germline lookup yields CDR1 DFQATT and CDR2 SNEGSKA (reference sequence). This CDR3 spans 14 amino acids. The CDR3 here is CSARVEGQYTEAFF. The CDR3 DNA is TGCAGTGCTAGAGTGGAGGGGCAATACACTGAAGCTTTCTTT.